The 14 T cell receptor beta chains listed next were all sequenced from one sample in a study of blood T cell repertoires in COVID-19. TCRdb keeps only in-frame clones here, not all; method: immunoSEQ multiplex PCR. This repertoire shows 210,000 or so clones, 75% to 85% found once; its top ten account for 1.3%. Sequences were obtained from peripheral blood. These receptors were obtained from a woman aged 25 to 45 with COVID-19, enrolled during active disease.

The chain recombines TRBV7-9 with TRBJ1-6; D is ambiguous. The CDR3 totals 17 residues. V was shortened by 1 base and J by 0 bases, with 10 bases between the two germline ends. From germline, CDR1 is SEHNR and CDR2 FQNEAQ (reference sequence). The CDR3 nucleotides read TGTGCCAGCAGCTTAGGGGTGGAGAGCTCCTATAATTCACCCCTCCACTTT. This gives the protein CASSLGVESSYNSPLHF.

The V and J genes are TRBV7-2 and TRBJ1-2; 9 bases match TRBD1. The CDR3 contains 13 residues. The ends lost 5 bases at V and 7 bases at J; junction bases unmatched: 5. Germline CDR1 reads SGHTA; CDR2 reads FQGNSA. CDR3 nucleotides: TGTGCCAGCAGCCTCCGGGACAGGGCTGGCTACACCTTC. It translates to CASSLRDRAGYTF.

The rearrangement uses TRBV4-1 and TRBJ2-7; TRBD1 might be the D (6 bases). The CDR3 consists of 14 residues. CDR1 and CDR2 (germline): MGHRA, YSYEKL. Trimming removed 4 bases from V and 2 bases from J, with 12 bases in between. The CDR3 sequence is CASSLRQGTYEQYF. CDR3 DNA: TGCGCCAGCAGCCTGAGGCAGGGGACCTACGAGCAGTACTTC.

V gene TRBV28 combines with J gene TRBJ1-5; D possibly corresponds to TRBD1 (5 bases). This CDR3 has 16 residues. CDR1 and CDR2 from the germline V gene are MDHEN and SYDVKM. Trimming took 5 bases from V and 7 from J, leaving 21 bases between them. The CDR3 spells CASSTLWEGIGQPQHF. The CDR3 DNA sequence: TGTGCCAGCAGTACCCTCTGGGAGGGGATAGGACAGCCCCAGCATTTT.

This chain links TRBV18 with TRBJ2-1; no clear D. V lost 3 bases and J 5 bases, leaving 11 bases between the germline ends. Germline V gene lookup returns CDR1 KGHSH and CDR2 LQKENI. This CDR3 region has 14 residues. The CDR3 DNA reads TGTGCCAGCTCACCCAAAGCGCGAGACAATGAGCAGTTCTTC. It yields the protein CASSPKARDNEQFF.

The V and J genes are TRBV3-1 (or the pseudogene TRBV3-2) and TRBJ2-3; D may be TRBD2 (6 bases). V lost 1 base and J lost 4, with 12 bases in between. Germline V gene lookup returns CDR1 LGHDT and CDR2 YNNKEL (reference sequence). This CDR3 region has 15 residues. The CDR3 spells CASSQVEGAADTQYF. CDR3 in DNA: TGTGCCAGCAGCCAAGTGGAGGGAGCCGCAGATACGCAGTATTTT.

The rearrangement uses TRBV29-1 and TRBJ2-1; 7 nucleotides align to TRBD2. V gave up 2 bases and J gave up 4 bases; unmatched junction bases: 8. Germline CDR1 is SQVTM and CDR2 is ANQGSEA. CDR3 length: 15 amino acids. CDR3 DNA: TGCAGCGTTGAACTCCCTAGCGGACCTTACAATGAGCAGTTCTTC. Encoded protein: CSVELPSGPYNEQFF.

This clone was seen once. The rearrangement links TRBV6-5 to TRBJ2-7; D perhaps matches TRBD2 (6 bases). The V end was cut by 10 bases, the J end by 7 bases, with 11 bases between. This CDR3 region has 10 residues. CDR1 is MNHEY, CDR2 SVGAGI, per germline. The CDR3 sequence is CANTAGEQYF. CDR3 nucleotide sequence: TGTGCCAACACCGCGGGGGAGCAGTACTTC.

The CDR3 bases are TGTGCCAGCAGTTCCCGGCGGAGCTCCGGGGCCAACGTCCTGACTTTC. Protein: CASSSRRSSGANVLTF. The chain has TRBV27 and TRBJ2-6, with D unclear. Germline V gene sequence: CDR1 MNHEY, CDR2 SMNVEV (reference sequence). The V and J ends lost 4 bases and 4 bases respectively, with 14 bases between them. The CDR3 spans 16 residues.

The rearrangement joins TRBV7-9 to TRBJ1-2; no firm D call. The CDR3 sequence is 12 residues long. Germline-derived CDR1 and CDR2 are SEHNR and FQNEAQ (reference sequence). V lost 2 bases and J 8 bases, leaving 9 bases between the germline ends. CDR3 protein: CASSLIVSGYTF. CDR3 nucleotide sequence: TGTGCCAGCAGCTTAATCGTGTCCGGCTACACCTTC.

The rearrangement joins TRBV2 to TRBJ2-7; D is uncertain. V lost 4 bases and J 9 bases, leaving 16 bases between the germline ends. The germline gives CDR1 SNHLY, CDR2 FYNNEI. This CDR3 has 13 residues. The CDR3 is CASSVSLQAWQYF. CDR3 nucleotide sequence: TGTGCCAGCAGTGTCTCGCTTCAGGCTTGGCAGTACTTC.

This clone came up a few times. The genes are TRBV18 and TRBJ1-5, with 7 bases aligning to TRBD1. The CDR3 totals 19 residues. V shed 2 bases and J 6 bases; nucleotides not matched to a gene: 19. Germline CDR1 and CDR2: KGHSH and LQKENI. Here the CDR3 reads CASSPGDRGGFLSIQPQHF. CDR3 sequence (DNA): TGTGCCAGCTCACCAGGGGACAGAGGGGGATTCTTAAGTATTCAGCCCCAGCATTTT.

The chain employs TRBV19 and TRBJ1-1; unclear D gene. Deletions cut 11 bases from V and 4 bases from J, with 5 bases between. Germline CDR1 is LNHDA and CDR2 is SQIVND (reference sequence). CDR3 length: 9 residues. The CDR3 loop is CASGTEAFF. Here the CDR3 DNA reads TGTGCCTCGGGCACTGAAGCTTTCTTT.

This chain joins TRBV30 and TRBJ2-7; TRBD1 matches at 7 bases. Looked up from germline, CDR1 is GTSNPN and CDR2 is SVGIG (reference sequence). With V trimmed by 2 bases and J by 2 bases, 3 bases remained unmatched. The length of the CDR3 is 13 residues. For the CDR3, the DNA is TGTGCCTGGAGTACAGGGGACGCCTACGAGCAGTACTTC. Translated: CAWSTGDAYEQYF.